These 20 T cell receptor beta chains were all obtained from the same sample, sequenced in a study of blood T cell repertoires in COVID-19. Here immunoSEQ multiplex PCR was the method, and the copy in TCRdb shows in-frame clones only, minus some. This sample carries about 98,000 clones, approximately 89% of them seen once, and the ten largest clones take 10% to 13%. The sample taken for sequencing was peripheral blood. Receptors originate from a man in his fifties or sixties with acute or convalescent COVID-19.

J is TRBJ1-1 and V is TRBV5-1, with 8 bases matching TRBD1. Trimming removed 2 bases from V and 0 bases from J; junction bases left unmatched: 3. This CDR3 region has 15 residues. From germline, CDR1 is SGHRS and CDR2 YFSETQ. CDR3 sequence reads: CASSLSQGVNTEAFF. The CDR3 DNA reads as TGCGCCAGCAGCTTATCACAGGGGGTGAACACTGAAGCTTTCTTT.

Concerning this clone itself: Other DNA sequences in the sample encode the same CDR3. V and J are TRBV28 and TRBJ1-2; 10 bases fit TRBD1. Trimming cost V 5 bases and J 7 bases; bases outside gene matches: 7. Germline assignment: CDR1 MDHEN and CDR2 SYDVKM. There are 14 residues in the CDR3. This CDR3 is CASSVDRGRGGYTF. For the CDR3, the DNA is TGTGCCAGCAGTGTCGACAGGGGGCGAGGTGGCTACACCTTC.

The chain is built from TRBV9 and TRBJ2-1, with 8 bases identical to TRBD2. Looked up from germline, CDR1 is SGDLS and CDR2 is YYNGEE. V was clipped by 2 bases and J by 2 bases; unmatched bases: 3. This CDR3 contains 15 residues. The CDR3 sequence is CASSVSGETYNEQFF. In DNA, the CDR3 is TGTGCCAGCAGCGTTAGCGGGGAGACCTACAATGAGCAGTTCTTC.

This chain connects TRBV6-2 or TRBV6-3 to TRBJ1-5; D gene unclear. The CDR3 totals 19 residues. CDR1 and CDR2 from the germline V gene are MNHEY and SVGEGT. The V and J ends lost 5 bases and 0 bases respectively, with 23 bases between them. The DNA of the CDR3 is TGTGCCAGCAGTGTCGACTCAACCGGACTCTTTTCTAGCAATCAGCCCCAGCATTTT. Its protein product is CASSVDSTGLFSSNQPQHF.

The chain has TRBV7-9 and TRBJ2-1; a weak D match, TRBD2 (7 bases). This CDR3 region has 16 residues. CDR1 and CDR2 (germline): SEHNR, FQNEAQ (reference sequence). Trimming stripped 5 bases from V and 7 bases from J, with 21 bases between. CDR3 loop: CASSPRGGAGVNEQFF. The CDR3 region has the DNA TGTGCCAGCAGCCCTCGAGGGGGGGCGGGCGTTAATGAGCAGTTCTTC. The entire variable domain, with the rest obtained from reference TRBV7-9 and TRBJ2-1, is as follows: DTGVSQNPRHKITKRGQNVTFRCDPISEHNRLYWYRQTLGQGPEFLTYFQNEAQLEKSRLLSDRFSAERPKGSFSTLEIQRTEQGDSAMYLCASSPRGGAGVNEQFFGPGTRLTVL.

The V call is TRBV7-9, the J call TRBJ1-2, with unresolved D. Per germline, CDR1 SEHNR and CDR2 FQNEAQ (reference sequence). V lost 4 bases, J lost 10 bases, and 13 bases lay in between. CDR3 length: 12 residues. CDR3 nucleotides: TGTGCCAGCAGCTCCGGTGCGCGAGACTACACCTTC. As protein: CASSSGARDYTF. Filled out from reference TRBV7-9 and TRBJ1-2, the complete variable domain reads DTGVSQNPRHKITKRGQNVTFRCDPISEHNRLYWYRQTLGQGPEFLTYFQNEAQLEKSRLLSDRFSAERPKGSFSTLEIQRTEQGDSAMYLCASSSGARDYTFGSGTRLTVV.

The CDR3 bases are TGTGCCAGCAGCCAAGAAGGACGGCAGGGAGGTAACGAGCAGTACTTC. Amino acids: CASSQEGRQGGNEQYF. The rearrangement links TRBV3-1 (or the pseudogene TRBV3-2) to TRBJ2-7, with D perhaps matching TRBD2 (6 bases). V was trimmed by 0 bases and J by 5 bases, leaving 17 bases between them. CDR3 length: 16 amino acids. The germline gives CDR1 LGHDT, CDR2 YNNKEL (reference sequence).

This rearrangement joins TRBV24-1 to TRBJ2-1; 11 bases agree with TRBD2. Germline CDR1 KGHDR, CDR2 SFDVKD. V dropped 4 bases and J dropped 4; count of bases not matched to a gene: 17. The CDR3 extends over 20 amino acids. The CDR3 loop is CATSETPRTSGLAPYNEQFF. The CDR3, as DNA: TGTGCCACCAGTGAGACCCCACGGACTAGCGGGTTAGCACCGTACAATGAGCAGTTCTTC.

The CDR3 region is CASSSRTGNYGYTF. CDR3 sequence (DNA): TGTGCCAGCAGCTCCCGGACAGGGAACTATGGCTACACCTTC. The V and J genes are TRBV9 and TRBJ1-2; 8 positions agree with TRBD1. There are 14 residues in the CDR3. Losses at the gene ends were 4 bases for V and 2 bases for J; bases not matched to a gene: 4. CDR1 and CDR2 from the germline V gene are SGDLS and YYNGEE.

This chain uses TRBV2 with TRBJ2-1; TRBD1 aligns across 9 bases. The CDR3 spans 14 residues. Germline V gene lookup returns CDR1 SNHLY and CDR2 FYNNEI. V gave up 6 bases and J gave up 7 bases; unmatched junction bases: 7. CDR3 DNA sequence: TGTGCCAGCAGAGCCGGGACAGGGAAGAATGAGCAGTTCTTC. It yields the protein CASRAGTGKNEQFF.

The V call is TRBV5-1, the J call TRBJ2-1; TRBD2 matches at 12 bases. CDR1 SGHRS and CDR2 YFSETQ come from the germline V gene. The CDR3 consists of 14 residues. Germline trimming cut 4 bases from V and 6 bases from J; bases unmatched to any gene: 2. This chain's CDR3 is CASSGLAGPNEQFF. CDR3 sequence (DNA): TGCGCCAGCAGCGGACTAGCGGGACCCAATGAGCAGTTCTTC.

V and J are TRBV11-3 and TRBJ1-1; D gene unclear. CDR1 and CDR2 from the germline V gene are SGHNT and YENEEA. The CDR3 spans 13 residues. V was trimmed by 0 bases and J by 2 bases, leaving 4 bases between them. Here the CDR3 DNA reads TGTGCCAGCAGCTTAGATCCTAACACTGAAGCTTTCTTT. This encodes CASSLDPNTEAFF. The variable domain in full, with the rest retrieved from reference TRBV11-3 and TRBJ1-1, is EAGVVQSPRYKIIEKKQPVAFWCNPISGHNTLYWYLQNLGQGPELLIRYENEEAVDDSQLPKDRFSAERLKGVDSTLKIQPAELGDSAVYLCASSLDPNTEAFFGQGTRLTVV.

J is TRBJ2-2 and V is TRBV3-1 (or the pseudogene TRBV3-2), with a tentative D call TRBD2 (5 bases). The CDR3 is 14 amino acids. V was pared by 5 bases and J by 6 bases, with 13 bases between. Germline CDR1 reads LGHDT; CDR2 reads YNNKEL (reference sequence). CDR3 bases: TGTGCCAGCAGCTACGCTTCTAGCCCCGGGGAGCTGTTTTTT. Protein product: CASSYASSPGELFF.

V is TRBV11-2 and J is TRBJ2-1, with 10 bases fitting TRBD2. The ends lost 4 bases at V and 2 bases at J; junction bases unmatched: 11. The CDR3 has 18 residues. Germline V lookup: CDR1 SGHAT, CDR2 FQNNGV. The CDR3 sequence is CASSSLPGLAFTYNEQFF. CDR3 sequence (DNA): TGTGCCAGCAGCTCTTTACCGGGACTAGCGTTTACCTACAATGAGCAGTTCTTC.

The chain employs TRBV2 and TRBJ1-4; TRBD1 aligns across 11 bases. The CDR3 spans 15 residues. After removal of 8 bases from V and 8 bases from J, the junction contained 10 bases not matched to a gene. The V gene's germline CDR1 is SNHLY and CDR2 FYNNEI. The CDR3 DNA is TGTGCCAGCCTCCGGGACAGGGGGTTTGGGGAAAAACTGTTTTTT. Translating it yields CASLRDRGFGEKLFF.

CDR3 coding DNA: TGCGCCAGCAGCTCCCGACAGGGGTATAATTCACCCCTCCACTTT. This sequence encodes CASSSRQGYNSPLHF. V gene TRBV5-1 combines with J gene TRBJ1-6; 8 nucleotides align to TRBD1. The CDR3 has 15 residues. Per germline, CDR1 SGHRS and CDR2 YFSETQ. V trimming: 3 bases; J trimming: 4 bases; junction bases outside the gene matches: 3.

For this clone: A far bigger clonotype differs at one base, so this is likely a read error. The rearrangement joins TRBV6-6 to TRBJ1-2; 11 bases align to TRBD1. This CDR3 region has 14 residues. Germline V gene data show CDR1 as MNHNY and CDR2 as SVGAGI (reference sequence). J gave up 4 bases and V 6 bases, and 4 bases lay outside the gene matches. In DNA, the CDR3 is TGTGCCAGCAGCGGGGACAGGGGGACCTATGGCTACACCTTC. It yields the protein CASSGDRGTYGYTF.

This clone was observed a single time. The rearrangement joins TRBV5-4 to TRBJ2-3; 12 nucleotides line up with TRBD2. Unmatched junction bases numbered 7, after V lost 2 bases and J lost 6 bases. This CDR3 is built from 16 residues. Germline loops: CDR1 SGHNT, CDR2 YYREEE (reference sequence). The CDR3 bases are TGTGCCAGCAGCTTACGACTAGCGGGAGTGTGGGATACGCAGTATTTT. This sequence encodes CASSLRLAGVWDTQYF.

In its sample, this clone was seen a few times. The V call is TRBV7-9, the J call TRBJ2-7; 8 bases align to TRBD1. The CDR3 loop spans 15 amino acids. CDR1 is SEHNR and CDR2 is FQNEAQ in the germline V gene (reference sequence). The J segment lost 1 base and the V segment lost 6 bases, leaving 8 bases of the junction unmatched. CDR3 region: CASRPDRGQSYEQYF. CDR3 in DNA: TGTGCCAGCAGGCCTGACAGGGGACAATCCTACGAGCAGTACTTC.

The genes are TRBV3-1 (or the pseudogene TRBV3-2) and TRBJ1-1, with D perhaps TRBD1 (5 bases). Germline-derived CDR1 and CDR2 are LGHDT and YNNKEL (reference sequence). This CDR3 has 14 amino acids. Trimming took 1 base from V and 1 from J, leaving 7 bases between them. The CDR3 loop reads CASSQAGGNTEAFF. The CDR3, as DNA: TGTGCCAGCAGCCAAGCGGGGGGGAACACTGAAGCTTTCTTT.